A selection of T cell receptor beta chains follows, all from one sample in a study of T cell changes during pregnancy in multiple sclerosis. The data were produced by immunoSEQ multiplex PCR, yet TCRdb's version contains in-frame clones alone and is incomplete. The sample carries roughly 39,000 clones, approximately 91% recorded once. The sequencing sample was made of PBMCs (not recorded whether the cells were cultured). Receptors originate from a female donor with multiple sclerosis, enrolled in a pregnancy study. Both conserved end residues are part of each CDR3. Fields, in order: V gene, D gene, clone size, J gene, CDR3 DNA, CDR3 protein. A D gene is named only where the DNA matches it firmly. For some rows the clone size is stated as once, few or many, or as a class when expanded; others skip it.

TRBV6-6,TRBD2,once,TRBJ2-1,TGTGCCAGCAGTAGACTAGCGGAGGCCTCCTACAATGAGCAGTTCTTC,CASSRLAEASYNEQFF
TRBV5-5,NA,NA,TRBJ2-7,TGTGCCAGCAGCTTAGACCCGCCCTACGAGCAGTACTTC,CASSLDPPYEQYF
TRBV7-2,TRBD2,NA,TRBJ2-5,TGTGCCAGCAGCTCCCTAGGACTAGCGGGACCAGAGACCCAGTACTTC,CASSSLGLAGPETQYF
TRBV11-2,TRBD2,NA,TRBJ2-1,TGTGCCAGCATCCCCCCCGTGGGGGAGGGGATTTACAATGAGCAGTTCTTC,CASIPPVGEGIYNEQFF
TRBV5-4,NA,once,TRBJ2-2,TGTGCCAGCAGCACCTCTGACTACCCGAACACCGGGGAGCTGTTTTTT,CASSTSDYPNTGELFF
TRBV6-5,NA,NA,TRBJ2-7,TGTGCCAGCAGTTACACTAGTAGTTTTCATTACGAGCAGTACTTC,CASSYTSSFHYEQYF
TRBV7-2,TRBD2,NA,TRBJ2-7,TGTGCCAGCAGCTTGGGTGGGACTAGGGGTATCGCTTCCTACGAGCAGTACTTC,CASSLGGTRGIASYEQYF
TRBV7-9,TRBD1,NA,TRBJ2-5,TGTGCCAGCAGCTTCCTATACCACCGGGACAGGGCTGGGAAGACCCAGTACTTC,CASSFLYHRDRAGKTQYF
TRBV6-5,TRBD1,NA,TRBJ1-3,TGTGCCAGCATGGTGGACAGGGCGAAGGGAAACACCATATATTTT,CASMVDRAKGNTIYF
TRBV7-3,NA,NA,TRBJ1-1,TGTGCCAGCAGCTACGGGACATCGTCAGACACTGAAGCTTTCTTT,CASSYGTSSDTEAFF
TRBV4-3,TRBD1,NA,TRBJ1-1,TGCGCCAGCAGCCCCCGAGGGGGCATGAACACTGAAGCTTTCTTT,CASSPRGGMNTEAFF
TRBV29-1,NA,NA,TRBJ2-5,TGCAGCGCGATGGGGCAATCTCGATATCAAGAGACCCAGTACTTC,CSAMGQSRYQETQYF
TRBV7-9,NA,NA,TRBJ2-3,TGTGCCAGCAGCTTATTCTCCAGGACCACAGATACGCAGTATTTT,CASSLFSRTTDTQYF
TRBV6-1,NA,NA,TRBJ1-6,TGTGCCAGCACTGCGACGGGGGTAGATTCACCCCTCCACTTT,CASTATGVDSPLHF
TRBV6-6,TRBD1,few,TRBJ1-2,TGTGCCAGCAGTGGCATAACAGGGGGCATGGATGGCTACACCTTC,CASSGITGGMDGYTF
TRBV6-5,NA,NA,TRBJ2-3,TGTGCCAGCAGTTACTCGGCGGTCTATACAACATATACGCAGTATTTT,CASSYSAVYTTYTQYF
TRBV6-1,NA,NA,TRBJ2-7,TGTGCCAGCAGTGGCCACCCAGGGTCCGAGCAGTACTTC,CASSGHPGSEQYF
TRBV11-3,TRBD2,NA,TRBJ2-2,TGTGCCAGCAGCTATAGCGGGAGCGCGAACACCGGGGAGCTGTTTTTT,CASSYSGSANTGELFF
TRBV11-3,NA,NA,TRBJ1-1,TGTGCCAGCAGCTTACAGGGCAGTGACACTGAAGCTTTCTTT,CASSLQGSDTEAFF
TRBV5-1,NA,NA,TRBJ2-7,TGCGCCAGCAGCACCCATCCTACTAGCTCCTACGAGCAGTACTTC,CASSTHPTSSYEQYF
TRBV28,NA,NA,TRBJ2-7,TGTGCCAGCAGTTTAGGGGCCTACGAGCAGTACTTC,CASSLGAYEQYF
TRBV7-8,TRBD1,NA,TRBJ2-7,TGTGCCAGCAGCATGACAGGGCTTCCTACCTACGAGCAGTACTTC,CASSMTGLPTYEQYF
TRBV27,TRBD1,NA,TRBJ1-2,TGTGCCAGCAGTTTCGGACAGGCAAACTATGGCTACACCTTC,CASSFGQANYGYTF
TRBV11-3,NA,NA,TRBJ1-1,TGTGCCAGCAGCTCAAACGGAGCCGGGACAAGGGCTTTCTTT,CASSSNGAGTRAFF
TRBV28,NA,once,TRBJ1-4,TGTGCCAGCAGACAACAGGTCTATAATGAAAAACTGTTTTTT,CASRQQVYNEKLFF
TRBV27,NA,NA,TRBJ2-1,TGTGCCAGCAGTTTATATCTGGGGGACAATGAGCAGTTCTTC,CASSLYLGDNEQFF
TRBV10-3,TRBD2,NA,TRBJ2-7,TGTGCCATCAGTGATCCGACTAGCGGGAGCTCCTACGAGCAGTACTTC,CAISDPTSGSSYEQYF
TRBV28,NA,NA,TRBJ1-4,TGTGCCAGCAGTCGCGGGGGGACAACTAATGAAAAACTGTTTTTT,CASSRGGTTNEKLFF
TRBV27,TRBD2,NA,TRBJ2-1,TGTGCCAGCAGTTTTGCGCTAGCGGGATACAATGAGCAGTTCTTC,CASSFALAGYNEQFF
TRBV20-1,NA,NA,TRBJ1-2,TGCAGTGCTAGAGGCTGGGCCTTC,CSARGWAF
TRBV7-9,NA,NA,TRBJ2-1,TGTGCCAGCAGCTTAGTATTGTCCAGCTCCTACAATGAGCAGTTCTTC,CASSLVLSSSYNEQFF
TRBV27,TRBD2,NA,TRBJ2-7,TGTGCCAGCAGTTTTTCGACTAGCCTCGAGCAGTACTTC,CASSFSTSLEQYF
TRBV4-3,TRBD2,NA,TRBJ2-1,TGCGCCAGCAGCCAGGGACTAGCGGACTACAATGAGCAGTTCTTC,CASSQGLADYNEQFF
TRBV19,TRBD2,NA,TRBJ2-3,TGTGCCAGTAGTTCAACGGGACTAGCGGGAGGGAGGGCAGATACGCAGTATTTT,CASSSTGLAGGRADTQYF
TRBV7-6,NA,NA,TRBJ2-5,TGTGCCAGCAGCGCCCAGGCCCAGTCGGGAGAGACCCAGTACTTC,CASSAQAQSGETQYF
TRBV9,TRBD2,NA,TRBJ2-1,TGTGCCAGCAATCCTAGCGGGGTGACGTACAATGAGCAGTTCTTC,CASNPSGVTYNEQFF
TRBV7-9,NA,once,TRBJ1-4,TGTGCCAGCAGCTACTACAGGGACTATAATGAAAAACTGTTTTTT,CASSYYRDYNEKLFF